Included here is one TCR beta chain sequence, with context. This sample is drawn from a study of CD8 T cells in Susac syndrome. V was shortened by 1 base and J by 9 bases, with 7 bases between the two germline ends. Germline loops: CDR1 LGHNT, CDR2 FRNRAP. The CDR3 has 12 amino acids. The CD8+ and CD4+ T cells were negatively isolated, with the TEMRA cells enriched by FACS. Reverse transcription of about 0.5 to 1 ug RNA was carried out with random hexamers. The method of amplification for TCR beta CDR3 was immunoSEQ multiplex PCR, covering 54 Vbeta and 13 Jbeta. Using its own MiXCR run on the immunoSEQ multiplex PCR reads, TCRdb lists one record per CDR3 protein. The data contain roughly 400,000 distinct CDR3 sequences, more than 80% of them seen just once; the ten biggest clones take up approximately 0.11%.

The J gene is TRBJ2-1, the V gene TRBV12-5; D unresolved. This TCR derives from a human donor with multiple sclerosis. Sequenced sample: CD8+ T cells from PBMCs. CDR3 sequence reads: CASGLEFGEQFF. DNA for the CDR3: TGTGCTAGTGGTTTGGAATTTGGTGAGCAGTTCTTC.